Listed below are T cell receptor beta chains from one sample, sequenced in a study of cytomegalovirus exposure and HLA in healthy donors. The repertoire was sequenced with immunoSEQ multiplex PCR; TCRdb's copy has only in-frame clones and lacks some. The sample shows approximately 150,000 clones, roughly four fifths of them seen only once. Sample: PBMCs. These receptors all stem from a woman in her thirties or forties in good health and CMV-seronegative. Each CDR3 is given with its conserved first and last residue. Each record gives: CDR3 length, clone size, D gene, V gene, J gene, CDR3 DNA, CDR3 protein. A D gene is named only where the DNA matches it firmly. Rows may omit the clone size; those that give it use once, few, many or a size class.

14	NA	NA	TRBV9	TRBJ1-1	TGTGCCAGCAGCGTTTCGGACAGGAACACTGAAGCTTTCTTT	CASSVSDRNTEAFF
14	few	TRBD1	TRBV6-1	TRBJ2-7	TGTGCCAGCAGTGAACCCAGGGGGCGCAGCGAGCAGTACTTC	CASSEPRGRSEQYF
13	NA	NA	TRBV30	TRBJ1-1	TGTGCCTTAACCGGGGGACTCGGGGCTGAAGCTTTCTTT	CALTGGLGAEAFF
16	NA	TRBD2	TRBV19	TRBJ2-5	TGTGCCAGTAGTATAGGGCTAGCGGGAGAGAGAGAGACCCAGTACTTC	CASSIGLAGERETQYF
15	NA	NA	TRBV9	TRBJ2-2	TGTGCCAGCAGCGTTAGTCCAGCGGAGGGGAGGGAGCTGTTTTTT	CASSVSPAEGRELFF
19	NA	TRBD2	TRBV2	TRBJ2-7	TGTGCCAGCTCCGGAGCGGTAGGACTAGCGGGACCTTCATTCTACGAGCAGTACTTC	CASSGAVGLAGPSFYEQYF
17	NA	NA	TRBV14	TRBJ2-5	TGTGCCAGCAGCCAAGAGAGGAAAGCGGGCCTCCAAGAGACCCAGTACTTC	CASSQERKAGLQETQYF
15	NA	TRBD1	TRBV6-6	TRBJ1-2	TGTGCCAGCAGTCGCCGGACAGGGGCGAACTATGGCTACACCTTC	CASSRRTGANYGYTF
15	NA	TRBD2	TRBV7-9	TRBJ2-1	TGTGCCAGCAGCTTCGGGGCGGGAGGTTCCAATGAGCAGTTCTTC	CASSFGAGGSNEQFF
15	NA	TRBD2	TRBV5-8	TRBJ2-3	TGTGCCAGCAGCGCCGGGACTAGCGGGAAAGATACGCAGTATTTT	CASSAGTSGKDTQYF
15	few	TRBD1	TRBV6-1	TRBJ1-5	TGTGCCAGCAGCCCCACAGGGGGGGGGAATCAGCCCCAGCATTTT	CASSPTGGGNQPQHF
15	NA	TRBD1	TRBV6-1	TRBJ2-3	TGTGCCAGCAGTGAAACGGGACAGGGCTCAGATACGCAGTATTTT	CASSETGQGSDTQYF
14	NA	NA	TRBV5-1	TRBJ2-1	TGCGCCAGCAGCTTCGGTACTAGCACACAAGAGCAGTTCTTC	CASSFGTSTQEQFF
16	NA	NA	TRBV28	TRBJ2-7	TGTGCCAGCAGTCTCTCACAGGGCTCGGGGATCTACGAGCAGTACTTC	CASSLSQGSGIYEQYF
11	NA	NA	TRBV28	TRBJ1-2	TGTGCCAGCAGTACGACTATTGGCTACACCTTC	CASSTTIGYTF
15	once	TRBD2	TRBV2	TRBJ2-1	TGTGCCAGCAGTCCCAGCGGGAGAGTAGAGGGTGAGCAGTTCTTC	CASSPSGRVEGEQFF
14	NA	NA	TRBV13	TRBJ2-7	TGTGCCAGCAGCCTTCGAATGACTGGCTACGAGCAGTACTTC	CASSLRMTGYEQYF
13	NA	NA	TRBV11-3	TRBJ1-1	TGTGCCAGCAGCTCGCGTACGAACACTGAAGCTTTCTTT	CASSSRTNTEAFF
18	NA	TRBD2	TRBV28	TRBJ2-1	TGTGCCAGCAGCACCCCCCCATCTAGCGGGAGGAGATACAATGAGCAGTTCTTC	CASSTPPSSGRRYNEQFF
15	NA	NA	TRBV19	TRBJ1-4	TGTGCCAGTAGTATATGGTCGGCAACTAATGAAAAACTGTTTTTT	CASSIWSATNEKLFF
16	NA	TRBD2	TRBV18	TRBJ2-5	TGTGCCAGCTCACCACTAACTAGCGGGCTCCAAGAGACCCAGTACTTC	CASSPLTSGLQETQYF
15	NA	NA	TRBV4-2	TRBJ1-2	TGTGCCAGCAGCCAAGCTCCACAGGGTGGATATGGCTACACCTTC	CASSQAPQGGYGYTF
15	few	TRBD1	TRBV29-1	TRBJ2-3	TGCAGCGTTGAAGAGGGCAGGGGGCGTGGAGATACGCAGTATTTT	CSVEEGRGRGDTQYF
17	few	TRBD1	TRBV5-6	TRBJ1-1	TGTGCCAGCAGCTTGCGGGGGACAGGGGGCGTGAACACTGAAGCTTTCTTT	CASSLRGTGGVNTEAFF
15	NA	NA	TRBV5-1	TRBJ2-3	TGCGCCAGCAGCTTGGGGGACTTCTGGGCAGATACGCAGTATTTT	CASSLGDFWADTQYF
14	NA	NA	TRBV5-1	TRBJ2-7	TGCGCCAGCAGCTGGGACACTGGCTCCTACGAGCAGTACTTC	CASSWDTGSYEQYF
14	NA	NA	TRBV5-6	TRBJ2-7	TGTGCCAGCAGCTTGGGCGGAGACCCCTACGAGCAGTACTTC	CASSLGGDPYEQYF
14	few	NA	TRBV6-5	TRBJ2-1	TGTGCCAGCACCCGAGGCACGGCCTACAATGAGCAGTTCTTC	CASTRGTAYNEQFF
18	NA	NA	TRBV30	TRBJ1-1	TGTGCCTGCCAACCCCGACAGCGTATGATCAGTATGTACACTGAAGCTTTCTTT	CACQPRQRMISMYTEAFF
14	NA	TRBD2	TRBV5-4	TRBJ2-1	TGTGCCAGCAGCTTGGGGGTAGCGGGAGGTGAGCAGTTCTTC	CASSLGVAGGEQFF
15	NA	TRBD2	TRBV4-1	TRBJ2-3	TGCGCCAGCAGCCAAGAGGTCCTAGCGGCTTGGACGCAGTATTTT	CASSQEVLAAWTQYF
16	NA	TRBD2	TRBV7-3	TRBJ2-3	TGTGCCAGCAGCGCGGGACTAGGACGTAGCACAGATACGCAGTATTTT	CASSAGLGRSTDTQYF
15	NA	NA	TRBV12-5	TRBJ2-6	TGTGCTAGTGGTCCAGGGGACCCTGGGGCCAACGTCCTGACTTTC	CASGPGDPGANVLTF
14	NA	NA	TRBV5-1	TRBJ2-7	TGCGCCAGCAGCTTGGGGGGGCAAGCCTACGAGCAGTACTTC	CASSLGGQAYEQYF
13	NA	NA	TRBV6-1	TRBJ2-3	TGTGCCACCGGACAATACCTCACAGATACGCAGTATTTT	CATGQYLTDTQYF
15	NA	TRBD2	TRBV29-1	TRBJ2-1	TGCAGCGTTGAAGATCTTCTAGCGGGAGGTGGTGAGCAGTTCTTC	CSVEDLLAGGGEQFF
14	once	NA	TRBV5-6	TRBJ2-7	TGTGCCAGCAGACGGAGAATCGGGTCCTACGAGCAGTACTTC	CASRRRIGSYEQYF
14	NA	TRBD2	TRBV2	TRBJ2-5	TGTGCCAGCAGTGAAGGACTAGCTGGAGGGACCCAGTACTTC	CASSEGLAGGTQYF
16	NA	TRBD1	TRBV5-8	TRBJ2-5	TGTGCCAGCAGCCCGGGACAGGGGGTAGTTGTAGAGACCCAGTACTTC	CASSPGQGVVVETQYF
15	few	TRBD1	TRBV28	TRBJ1-5	TGTGCCAGCAGTTTCTCGGACAGGGAAGGTCAGCCCCAGCATTTT	CASSFSDREGQPQHF
15	NA	NA	TRBV11-2	TRBJ1-4	TGTGCCAGCAGCTTAAGAGGGCAGAAGAATGAAAAACTGTTTTTT	CASSLRGQKNEKLFF
15	NA	NA	TRBV28	TRBJ2-7	TGTGCCAGCAGCCCCCCCAGCCGATTGGGGCGAGAGCAGTACTTC	CASSPPSRLGREQYF
14	NA	NA	TRBV28	TRBJ1-1	TGTGCCAGCAGTTTATCTCCAGGGAACACTGAAGCTTTCTTT	CASSLSPGNTEAFF
14	NA	NA	TRBV19	TRBJ1-3	TGTGCCAGTAGTACCTCAGGGTCTGGAAACACCATATATTTT	CASSTSGSGNTIYF
13	NA	NA	TRBV18	TRBJ2-5	TGTGCCAGCTCACCAAACCGGGAGGAGACCCAGTACTTC	CASSPNREETQYF
13	NA	TRBD2	TRBV7-2	TRBJ2-1	TGTGCCAGCAGCCCGGGAGGGAACAATGAGCAGTTCTTC	CASSPGGNNEQFF
16	NA	TRBD1	TRBV2	TRBJ1-2	TGTGCCAGCAGTGAACAGGGCAGGGGGAGTAACTATGGCTACACCTTC	CASSEQGRGSNYGYTF
16	NA	NA	TRBV5-1	TRBJ2-3	TGCGCCAGCAGCTCGGGAAGCCGACTAAGCACAGATACGCAGTATTTT	CASSSGSRLSTDTQYF
15	once	NA	TRBV27	TRBJ2-5	TGTGCCAGCAGCCCGGGGTGGGTGCAGCAAGAGACCCAGTACTTC	CASSPGWVQQETQYF
16	NA	NA	TRBV7-3	TRBJ2-5	TGTGCCAGCAGCTTAGAAGGACAGTCAGGCCCGGAGACCCAGTACTTC	CASSLEGQSGPETQYF
16	NA	TRBD1	TRBV11-2	TRBJ2-7	TGTGCCAGCAGCCCTACACTGGACAGGGGAGCGTTCGAGCAGTACTTC	CASSPTLDRGAFEQYF